These 20 T cell receptor beta chains were sequenced from one sample in a study of blood T cell repertoires in COVID-19. Using immunoSEQ multiplex PCR, the repertoire was profiled, and TCRdb retains in-frame clones only, with some absent. Among about 220,000 clones, around 85% were seen once, and the ten largest hold 3%. Sequencing was performed on peripheral blood. All receptors derive from a woman in her thirties who had recovered from COVID-19.

This sequence joins TRBV7-3 and TRBJ1-1; 7 bases align to TRBD1. The CDR3 is 13 amino acids. The germline CDR1 and CDR2 sequences are SGHTA and FQGTGA. The V and J ends lost 3 bases and 5 bases, in that order; junction bases with no gene match: 3. The CDR3 DNA reads as TGTGCCAGCAGCTTGGGACAGCGGACTGAAGCTTTCTTT. Protein sequence: CASSLGQRTEAFF.

Only one count was recorded for this clone. The chain couples TRBV10-3 to TRBJ2-5, with D possibly TRBD1 on 5 matching bases. This CDR3 is 15 amino acids long. Per the germline V gene, CDR1 is ENHRY and CDR2 is SYGVKD. V lost 3 bases, J lost 2 bases, and 13 bases lay in between. The CDR3 loop is CAISDLPTVQETQYF. The CDR3, as DNA: TGTGCCATCAGTGATCTTCCGACAGTTCAAGAGACCCAGTACTTC.

This CDR3 is CASRIGTSGQETQYF. CDR3 in DNA: TGTGCCAGCAGGATCGGGACTAGCGGACAAGAGACCCAGTACTTC. The V and J genes are TRBV28 and TRBJ2-5, with 11 bases that match TRBD2. Germline-derived CDR1 and CDR2 are MDHEN and SYDVKM. This CDR3 spans 15 amino acids. V shed 6 bases and J 2 bases; nucleotides not matched to a gene: 5.

The V call is TRBV11-2, the J call TRBJ2-5, with D perhaps TRBD2 (7 bases). The germline gives CDR1 SGHAT, CDR2 FQNNGV. This CDR3 comprises 15 residues. With 4 bases removed from V and 1 base from J, the gap between germline ends came to 13 bases. CDR3 loop: CASSSIRGAQETQYF. The CDR3 nucleotides read TGTGCCAGCAGCTCCATTCGGGGGGCCCAAGAGACCCAGTACTTC. The whole variable domain, remainder taken from reference TRBV11-2 and TRBJ2-5, is EAGVAQSPRYKIIEKRQSVAFWCNPISGHATLYWYQQILGQGPKLLIQFQNNGVVDDSQLPKDRFSAERLKGVDSTLKIQPAKLEDSAVYLCASSSIRGAQETQYFGPGTRLLVL.

The CDR3 bases are TGCGCCAGCAGCTTGGAACAGGGGGGCCTTAATGAAAAACTGTTTTTT. Its protein is CASSLEQGGLNEKLFF. This rearrangement joins TRBV5-1 to TRBJ1-4, with 8 bases that match TRBD1. CDR3 length: 16 amino acids. V shed 0 bases, J shed 4 bases, and the junction held 5 bases outside the gene matches. From germline, CDR1 is SGHRS and CDR2 YFSETQ.

The chain employs TRBV5-4 and TRBJ1-1, with 8 positions matching TRBD1. The CDR3 has 16 residues. V gave up 4 bases and J gave up 0 bases; unmatched junction bases: 8. CDR1 and CDR2 from the germline V gene are SGHNT and YYREEE (reference sequence). The CDR3 is CASSTGQGGVNTEAFF. In nucleotides, the CDR3 is TGTGCCAGCAGCACAGGACAGGGTGGAGTGAACACTGAAGCTTTCTTT.

A few counts support this clone. The chain combines TRBV7-8 with TRBJ1-2, with D maybe TRBD1 (5 bases). V was clipped by 1 base and J by 0 bases, with 15 bases between them. This CDR3 spans 17 amino acids. Germline-derived CDR1 and CDR2 are SGHVS and FQNEAQ. For the CDR3, the DNA is TGTGCCAGCAGCTTAGGTTTTGGGGGGATCGCTAACTATGGCTACACCTTC. Protein sequence: CASSLGFGGIANYGYTF.

This clone was counted a few times. This chain uses TRBV7-2 with TRBJ2-5, with 9 bases that match TRBD1. This CDR3 spans 16 amino acids. Germline V gene data show CDR1 as SGHTA and CDR2 as FQGNSA. Trimming took 4 bases from V and 2 from J; bases not matched to a gene: 8. The CDR3, as DNA: TGTGCCAGCAGCTCCAGACGGACAGGGGTTCAAGAGACCCAGTACTTC. Its protein product is CASSSRRTGVQETQYF.

The chain links TRBV6-5 to TRBJ1-2; 9 bases align to TRBD1. V shed 0 bases and J 7 bases; nucleotides not matched to a gene: 9. The CDR3 is 16 residues long. Germline CDR1 reads MNHEY; CDR2 reads SVGAGI. In nucleotides, the CDR3 is TGTGCCAGCAGTTACTCGAGAGGACAGGGGCATAGTGGCTACACCTTC. Protein sequence: CASSYSRGQGHSGYTF.

The V and J genes are TRBV19 and TRBJ2-5; perhaps TRBD2 as D (5 bases). The CDR3 has 15 residues. V dropped 3 bases and J dropped 5 bases, with 16 bases sitting between them. Germline V gene data show CDR1 as LNHDA and CDR2 as SQIVND (reference sequence). This CDR3 is CASSIPTGVGETQYF. DNA for the CDR3: TGTGCCAGTAGTATCCCCACCGGGGTAGGGGAGACCCAGTACTTC. Together with reference TRBV19 and TRBJ2-5, the CDR3 gives the full variable domain: DGGITQSPKYLFRKEGQNVTLSCEQNLNHDAMYWYRQDPGQGLRLIYYSQIVNDFQKGDIAEGYSVSREKKESFPLTVTSAQKNPTAFYLCASSIPTGVGETQYFGPGTRLLVL.

The chain carries TRBV18 and TRBJ1-5; 8 bases are a match to TRBD1. CDR3 size: 16 residues. The germline CDR1 and CDR2 sequences are KGHSH and LQKENI. V gave up 2 bases and J gave up 3 bases; unmatched junction bases: 6. This CDR3 is CASSPSDRVYNQPQHF. CDR3 DNA sequence: TGTGCCAGCTCACCATCGGACAGGGTCTACAATCAGCCCCAGCATTTT.

The chain recombines TRBV10-2 with TRBJ1-5; D gene ambiguous. The CDR3 consists of 13 residues. Trimming pared 7 bases from V and 4 bases from J, leaving 11 bases between. Germline assignment: CDR1 WSHSY and CDR2 SAAADI. The CDR3 DNA is TGCGCCAGCACCCGAAGAGGGAATCAGCCCCAGCATTTT. Translation gives CASTRRGNQPQHF.

This chain uses TRBV19 with TRBJ1-2; D is ambiguous. Trimming cost V 4 bases and J 7 bases, with 10 bases left between them. Germline assignment: CDR1 LNHDA and CDR2 SQIVND (reference sequence). The CDR3 has 12 amino acids. CDR3 nucleotide sequence: TGTGCCAGTAGTACCGACTTGCTTGGCTACACCTTC. It translates to CASSTDLLGYTF.

This chain uses TRBV5-1 with TRBJ2-7; TRBD1 agrees at 12 bases. The CDR3 is 15 residues long. Trimming at V came to 4 bases and at J to 3 bases, leaving 5 bases not matched to a gene. The germline V gene has CDR1 SGHRS and CDR2 YFSETQ. The CDR3 sequence: CASSRGTGGGYEQYF. The CDR3 DNA reads TGCGCCAGCAGCAGGGGGACAGGGGGCGGCTACGAGCAGTACTTC.

CDR3 in amino acids: CASSAVSGTGSQPQHF. The DNA of the CDR3 is TGTGCCAGCTCAGCGGTATCCGGGACAGGGTCTCAGCCCCAGCATTTT. The chain carries TRBV18 and TRBJ1-5; 9 bases agree with TRBD1. This CDR3 spans 16 amino acids. V lost 5 bases, J lost 6 bases, and 11 bases stayed unmatched. In germline, CDR1 is KGHSH, CDR2 LQKENI.

V and J are TRBV27 and TRBJ1-2, with D possibly TRBD1 on 5 matching bases. V was trimmed by 3 bases and J by 2 bases, leaving 10 bases between them. The CDR3 is made up of 14 amino acids. Germline V CDR1 and CDR2: MNHEY, SMNVEV (reference sequence). For the CDR3, the DNA is TGTGCCAGCAGTTTTCTCCCAGGGAACTATGGCTACACCTTC. This codes for CASSFLPGNYGYTF.

The rearrangement joins TRBV7-3 to TRBJ2-1, with 8 bases fitting TRBD1. V was pared by 5 bases and J by 3 bases, with 3 bases of the junction left unmatched. The CDR3 consists of 14 residues. CDR1 SGHTA and CDR2 FQGTGA come from the germline V gene. In DNA form, the CDR3 reads TGTGCCAGCAGCACCGGACAGGGCTACAATGAGCAGTTCTTC. Translated: CASSTGQGYNEQFF.

This chain links TRBV6-5 with TRBJ1-2; 9 nucleotides agree with TRBD1. CDR1 MNHEY and CDR2 SVGAGI come from the germline V gene. CDR3 length: 14 amino acids. V shed 3 bases and J 8 bases; nucleotides not matched to a gene: 7. In nucleotides, the CDR3 is TGTGCCAGCAGTTATGAGACAGGGGGTCCGGGCTACACCTTC. Translation: CASSYETGGPGYTF.

This clone showed up just once. This chain connects TRBV9 to TRBJ2-5, with 7 bases identical to TRBD2. The junction had 6 bases not matched to a gene; V was cut back by 4 bases and J by 3 bases. Germline lookup yields CDR1 SGDLS and CDR2 YYNGEE. CDR3 size: 14 residues. CDR3 residues: CASSTAGVEETQYF. DNA of the CDR3: TGTGCCAGCAGCACCGCGGGGGTTGAAGAGACCCAGTACTTC.

The chain has TRBV7-2 and TRBJ2-7, with TRBD1 as a possible D gene (7 bases). Trimming removed 1 base at V and 1 base at J, with 14 bases between. Per the germline V gene, CDR1 is SGHTA and CDR2 is FQGNSA. The CDR3 runs to 16 residues. The CDR3 DNA is TGTGCCAGCAGCTTAGGCGGGACAGCCTCGTCCTACGAGCAGTACTTC. Translating it yields CASSLGGTASSYEQYF.